These 4 T cell receptor beta chains share one sample of origin, sequenced in a study of beta chain features in type 1 diabetes. The isolated RNA, all of it, was reverse transcribed, so expressed TCRB transcripts were what got sequenced. Measured with immunoSEQ multiplex PCR; TCRdb has only the in-frame clones, and not every one. The sample contains hundreds of thousands of clones, over 25% of which appear only once. The sample consisted of naive CD4+ T cells from blood. The source of these receptors is a man younger than 35 in good health.

In this sample, this clone turned up a few times. The V call is TRBV28, the J call TRBJ2-7, with a possible D match to TRBD2 (6 bases). Germline assignment: CDR1 MDHEN and CDR2 SYDVKM. The CDR3 totals 14 residues. Between the trimmed V and J ends, which lost 6 bases and 2 bases, there was a span of 14 bases. The DNA of the CDR3 is TGTGCCAGCAGCCCCGGAGGGGTCGCCTACGAGCAGTACTTC. This codes for CASSPGGVAYEQYF. The full variable domain, rest sourced from reference TRBV28 and TRBJ2-7, is DVKVTQSSRYLVKRTGEKVFLECVQDMDHENMFWYRQDPGLGLRLIYFSYDVKMKEKGDIPEGYSVSREKKERFSLILESASTNQTSMYLCASSPGGVAYEQYFGPGTRLTVT.

This clone was counted between two and nine times. The chain recombines TRBV7-2 with TRBJ2-6; D gene unclear. V was clipped by 5 bases and J by 0 bases, with 8 bases between them. This CDR3 has 15 residues. Germline CDR1 SGHTA, CDR2 FQGNSA. The CDR3 sequence is CASSPPRSGANVLTF. CDR3 in DNA: TGTGCCAGCAGCCCCCCACGCTCTGGGGCCAACGTCCTGACTTTC.

This clone showed up just a few times. The rearrangement uses TRBV7-9 and TRBJ2-5; D tentatively reads TRBD1 or TRBD2 (5 bases each). Germline values: CDR1 SEHNR, CDR2 FQNEAQ (reference sequence). CDR3 length: 14 amino acids. V was trimmed by 5 bases and J by 2 bases, leaving 12 bases between them. Here the CDR3 DNA reads TGTGCCAGCAGCCCCACCGGGACGCAAGAGACCCAGTACTTC. Its protein is CASSPTGTQETQYF.

This clone was counted between two and nine times. This chain links TRBV29-1 with TRBJ2-5; D remains ambiguous. Trimming left V 4 bases short and J 4 bases short, with 10 bases between. CDR1 is SQVTM, CDR2 ANQGSEA, per germline. This CDR3 is built from 12 residues. CDR3 coding DNA: TGCAGCGTTGGACCCCTGCCAGAGACCCAGTACTTC. Encoded protein: CSVGPLPETQYF.